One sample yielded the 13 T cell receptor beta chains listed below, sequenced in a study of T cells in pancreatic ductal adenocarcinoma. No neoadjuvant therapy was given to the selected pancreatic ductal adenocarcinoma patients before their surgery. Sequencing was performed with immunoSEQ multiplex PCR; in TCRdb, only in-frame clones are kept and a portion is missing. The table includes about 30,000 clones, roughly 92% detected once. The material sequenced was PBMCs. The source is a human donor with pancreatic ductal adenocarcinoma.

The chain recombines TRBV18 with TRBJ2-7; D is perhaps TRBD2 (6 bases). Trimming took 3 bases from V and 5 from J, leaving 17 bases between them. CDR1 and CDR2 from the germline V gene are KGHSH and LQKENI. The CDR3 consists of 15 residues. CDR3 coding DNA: TGTGCCAGCTCACCCGGGAGTGCGCAGACGGACGAGCAGTACTTC. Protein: CASSPGSAQTDEQYF.

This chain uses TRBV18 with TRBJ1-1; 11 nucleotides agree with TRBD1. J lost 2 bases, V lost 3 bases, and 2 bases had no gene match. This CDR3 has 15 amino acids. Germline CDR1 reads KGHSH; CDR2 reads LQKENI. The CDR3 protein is CASSPGQGVNTEAFF. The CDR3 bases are TGTGCCAGCTCACCGGGACAGGGGGTTAACACTGAAGCTTTCTTT.

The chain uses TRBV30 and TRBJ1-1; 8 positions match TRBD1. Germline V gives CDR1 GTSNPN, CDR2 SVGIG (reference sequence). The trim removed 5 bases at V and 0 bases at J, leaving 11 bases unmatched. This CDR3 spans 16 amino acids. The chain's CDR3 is CAWGGDRRLMNTEAFF. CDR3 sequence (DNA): TGTGCCTGGGGCGGGGACAGGCGGTTAATGAACACTGAAGCTTTCTTT.

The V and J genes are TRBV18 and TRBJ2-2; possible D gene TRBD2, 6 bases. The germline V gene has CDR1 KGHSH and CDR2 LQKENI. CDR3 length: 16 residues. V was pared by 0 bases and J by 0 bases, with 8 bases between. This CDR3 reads CASSPPTGANTGELFF. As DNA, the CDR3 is TGTGCCAGCTCACCACCCACGGGGGCGAACACCGGGGAGCTGTTTTTT.

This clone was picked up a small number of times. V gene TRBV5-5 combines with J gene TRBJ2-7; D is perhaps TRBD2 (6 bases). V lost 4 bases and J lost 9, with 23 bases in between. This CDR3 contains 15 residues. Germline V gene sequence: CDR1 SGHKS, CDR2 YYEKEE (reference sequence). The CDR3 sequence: CASSRVGGAGARQYF. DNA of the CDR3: TGTGCCAGCAGCCGGGTGGGGGGAGCCGGAGCAAGGCAGTACTTC.

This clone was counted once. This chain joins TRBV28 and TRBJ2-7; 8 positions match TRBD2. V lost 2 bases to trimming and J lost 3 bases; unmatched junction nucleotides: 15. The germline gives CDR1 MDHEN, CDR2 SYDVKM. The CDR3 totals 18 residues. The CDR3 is CASSLLALSLAGRYEQYF. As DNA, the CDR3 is TGTGCCAGCAGTTTACTCGCCCTCTCCCTAGCGGGTCGCTACGAGCAGTACTTC. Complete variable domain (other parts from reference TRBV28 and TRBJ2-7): DVKVTQSSRYLVKRTGEKVFLECVQDMDHENMFWYRQDPGLGLRLIYFSYDVKMKEKGDIPEGYSVSREKKERFSLILESASTNQTSMYLCASSLLALSLAGRYEQYFGPGTRLTVT.

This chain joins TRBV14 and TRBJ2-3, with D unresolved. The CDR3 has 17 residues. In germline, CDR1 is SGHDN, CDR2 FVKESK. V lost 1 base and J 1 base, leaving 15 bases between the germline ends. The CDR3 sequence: CASSQGVLVQRTDTQYF. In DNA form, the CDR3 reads TGTGCCAGCAGCCAAGGGGTATTGGTACAGCGCACAGATACGCAGTATTTT.

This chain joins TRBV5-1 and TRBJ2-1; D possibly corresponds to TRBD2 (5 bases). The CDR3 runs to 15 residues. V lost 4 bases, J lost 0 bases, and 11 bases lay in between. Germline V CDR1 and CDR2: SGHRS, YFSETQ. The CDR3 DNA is TGCGCCAGCAGCCCCGGGGTCTCCTCCTACAATGAGCAGTTCTTC. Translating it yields CASSPGVSSYNEQFF. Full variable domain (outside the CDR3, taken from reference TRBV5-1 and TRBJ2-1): KAGVTQTPRYLIKTRGQQVTLSCSPISGHRSVSWYQQTPGQGLQFLFEYFSETQRNKGNFPGRFSGRQFSNSRSEMNVSTLELGDSALYLCASSPGVSSYNEQFFGPGTRLTVL.

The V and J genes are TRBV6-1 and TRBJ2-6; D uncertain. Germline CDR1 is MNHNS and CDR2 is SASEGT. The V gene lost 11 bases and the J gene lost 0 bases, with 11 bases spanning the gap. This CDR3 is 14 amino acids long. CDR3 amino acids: CAYGDDSGANVLTF. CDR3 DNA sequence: TGTGCCTACGGAGATGACTCTGGGGCCAACGTCCTGACTTTC.

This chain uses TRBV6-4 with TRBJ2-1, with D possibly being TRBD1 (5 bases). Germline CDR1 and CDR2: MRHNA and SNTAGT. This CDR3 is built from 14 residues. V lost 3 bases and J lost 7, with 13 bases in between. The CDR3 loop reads CASSEVARVNEQFF. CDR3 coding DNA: TGTGCCAGCAGTGAGGTAGCCAGGGTAAATGAGCAGTTCTTC.

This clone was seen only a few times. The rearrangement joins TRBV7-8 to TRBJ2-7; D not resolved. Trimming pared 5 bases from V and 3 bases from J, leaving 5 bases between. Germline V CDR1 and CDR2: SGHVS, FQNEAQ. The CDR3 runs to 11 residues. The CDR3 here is CASSEYYEQYF. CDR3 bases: TGTGCCAGCAGCGAGTACTACGAGCAGTACTTC.

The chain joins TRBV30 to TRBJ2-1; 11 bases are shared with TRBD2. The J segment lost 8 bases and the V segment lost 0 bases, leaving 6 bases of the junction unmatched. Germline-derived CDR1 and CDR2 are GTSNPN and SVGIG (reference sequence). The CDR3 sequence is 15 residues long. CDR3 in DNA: TGTGCCTGGAGTGTACTAGCGGGAGTTCCCCATGAGCAGTTCTTC. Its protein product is CAWSVLAGVPHEQFF.

CDR3 coding DNA: TGTGCCAGTAGTCTAGGACAGGTTGTAACAGATACGCAGTATTTT. Protein: CASSLGQVVTDTQYF. The chain joins TRBV19 to TRBJ2-3; the match to TRBD1 covers 7 bases. V lost 5 bases to trimming and J lost 3 bases; unmatched junction nucleotides: 8. Germline V gene data show CDR1 as LNHDA and CDR2 as SQIVND (reference sequence). The CDR3 length is 15 residues.